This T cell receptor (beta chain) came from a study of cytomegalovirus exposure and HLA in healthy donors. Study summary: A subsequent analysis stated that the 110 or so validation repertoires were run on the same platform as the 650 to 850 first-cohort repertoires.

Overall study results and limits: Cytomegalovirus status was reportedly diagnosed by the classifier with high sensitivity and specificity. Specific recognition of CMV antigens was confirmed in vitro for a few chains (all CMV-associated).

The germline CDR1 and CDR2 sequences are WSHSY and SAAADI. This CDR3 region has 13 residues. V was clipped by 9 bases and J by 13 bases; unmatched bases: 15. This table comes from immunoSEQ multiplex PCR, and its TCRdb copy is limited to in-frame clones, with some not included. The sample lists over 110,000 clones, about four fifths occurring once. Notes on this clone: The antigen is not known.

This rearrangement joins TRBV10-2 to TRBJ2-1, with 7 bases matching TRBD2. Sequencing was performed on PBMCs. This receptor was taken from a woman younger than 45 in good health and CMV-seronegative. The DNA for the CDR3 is TGCGCCAGTAAACACCCGGGACTACCTAACCAGTTCTTC. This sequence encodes CASKHPGLPNQFF.